This T cell receptor beta chain was found in a study of identical twins. One entry per CDR3 protein, called by TCRdb with MiXCR from the 5' RACE reads. The table has about 240,000 distinct CDR3 sequences, roughly 13% seen once. The V and J ends lost 0 bases and 6 bases respectively, with 15 bases between them. Per the germline V gene, CDR1 is MGHRA and CDR2 is YSYEKL. The CDR3 totals 15 residues. The same sample was also used in a study of yellow fever vaccine responses in identical twins.

Source material: memory (CD45RO+) T cells sorted from blood. The rearrangement uses TRBV4-1 and TRBJ2-7; TRBD2 is a possible D gene (7 bases). This TCR derives from a woman under 30 in good health. CDR3 in DNA: TGCGCCAGCAGCCAAGATTCCAGGGGCGGGGGCGAGCAGTACTTC. It specifies CASSQDSRGGGEQYF.